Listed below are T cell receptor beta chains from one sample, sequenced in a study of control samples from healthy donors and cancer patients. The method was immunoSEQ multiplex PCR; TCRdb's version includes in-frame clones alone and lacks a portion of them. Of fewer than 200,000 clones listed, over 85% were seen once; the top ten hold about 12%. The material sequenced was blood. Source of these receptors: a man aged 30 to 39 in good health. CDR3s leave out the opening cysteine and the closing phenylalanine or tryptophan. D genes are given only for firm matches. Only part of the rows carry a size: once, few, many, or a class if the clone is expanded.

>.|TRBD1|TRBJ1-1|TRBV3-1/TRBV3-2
ASSPDPRQGSEAF
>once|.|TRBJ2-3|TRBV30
AWSRRDTQY
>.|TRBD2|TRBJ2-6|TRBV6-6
ASSPRGLAGEVSGANVLT
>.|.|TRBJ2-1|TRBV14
ASSQVSGYNEQF
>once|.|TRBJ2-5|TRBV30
AWSIGARWSTQY
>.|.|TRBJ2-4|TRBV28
ASSPSDKNIQY
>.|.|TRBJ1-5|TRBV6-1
ASSDRNNQPQH
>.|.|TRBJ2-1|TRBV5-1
ASSLEGGLYNEQF
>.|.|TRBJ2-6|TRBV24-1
ATKGSGASVLT
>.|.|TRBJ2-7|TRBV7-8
ASIGAPDVSEQY
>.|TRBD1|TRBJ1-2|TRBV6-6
ASRPGQGDGYT
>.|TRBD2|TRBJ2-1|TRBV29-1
SARGTSGRHEQF
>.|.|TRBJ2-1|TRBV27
ASSSFVFGGNEQF
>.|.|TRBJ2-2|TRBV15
ATSSPASTGELF
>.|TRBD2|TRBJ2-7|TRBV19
ASSTLGTASGSSLEQY
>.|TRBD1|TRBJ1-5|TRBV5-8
ASSSSGTGVNQPQH
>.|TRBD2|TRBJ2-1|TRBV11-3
ASSLDLPLGRASEQF
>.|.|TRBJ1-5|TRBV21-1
ASVMGRGKGLVPSLCSNQPQH
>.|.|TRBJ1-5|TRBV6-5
ASSFQGNQPQH
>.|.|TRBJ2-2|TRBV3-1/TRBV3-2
ASSQQYGELF
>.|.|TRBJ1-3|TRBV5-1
ASSHEGEGAGNTIY
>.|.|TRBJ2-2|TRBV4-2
ASSRGSGANTGELF
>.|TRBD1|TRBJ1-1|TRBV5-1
ASSFQGGNTEAF
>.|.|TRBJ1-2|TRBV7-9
ASSLEGGGYT
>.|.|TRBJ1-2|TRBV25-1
ASQSAEGYGYT
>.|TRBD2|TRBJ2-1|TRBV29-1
SVEGQTGRAAF
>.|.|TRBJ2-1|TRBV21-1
ASSPLRKEAGNEQF
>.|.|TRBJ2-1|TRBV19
ASSIRELNNEQF
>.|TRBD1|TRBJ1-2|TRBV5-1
ASSPTDRANGYT
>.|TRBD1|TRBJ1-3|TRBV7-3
ASSPVWSTGGNTIY
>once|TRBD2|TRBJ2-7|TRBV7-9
ASRGTGGSYEQY
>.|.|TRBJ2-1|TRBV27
ASTSVGEQF
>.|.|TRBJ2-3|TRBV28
ASSLGGWGRPSTDTQY
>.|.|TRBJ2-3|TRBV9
ASSVENGGRSSTDTQY
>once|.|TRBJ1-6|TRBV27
ASSDLHNSPLH
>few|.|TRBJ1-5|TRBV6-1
ASSEFAGEQPQH